A single sample gave rise to the 3 T cell receptor beta chains below, sequenced in a study of regulatory T cells in long-lasting Graves disease. Time point denoted: newly diagnosed GD, antithyroid drugs for less than 3 months. There was RNA extracted from PBMCs, and the TCR library was made from it. Sequencing libraries for TCR beta were prepared with iRepertoire HTBI primers and Arm-PCR of CDR3 regions. TCRdb reprocessed the multiplex PCR reads with MiXCR, giving one entry per CDR3 protein. The sample includes some 200,000 distinct CDR3 sequences, approximately 18% of them seen just once. This same sample was also taken into another study, of T cells in Graves' hyperthyroidism and ophthalmopathy.

Sequencing was performed on peripheral blood mononuclear cells (PBMCs), taken at new diagnosis, from a patient treated with antithyroid drugs. The receptors come from a woman under 40 with Graves disease.

This clonotype was picked up many times. The chain uses TRBV30 and TRBJ1-2; possible D gene TRBD1, 6 bases. The CDR3 covers 14 residues. V dropped 1 base and J dropped 3 bases, with 12 bases sitting between them. CDR1 and CDR2 from the germline V gene are GTSNPN and SVGIG (reference sequence). The DNA for the CDR3 is TGTGCCTGGAGTGGATCACAGGGCTACTATGGCTACACCTTC. Its protein product is CAWSGSQGYYGYTF.

This clonotype has a count of ten or more. V gene TRBV24-1 combines with J gene TRBJ1-5; the D is unclear. This CDR3 is 15 amino acids long. V was trimmed by 3 bases and J by 0 bases, leaving 8 bases between them. Germline V CDR1 and CDR2: KGHDR, SFDVKD. The chain's CDR3 is CATSDPDISNQPQHF. As DNA, the CDR3 is TGTGCCACCAGTGATCCCGACATTAGCAATCAGCCCCAGCATTTT.

This clonotype was picked up many times. The rearrangement links TRBV20-1 to TRBJ2-5; TRBD2 agrees at 8 bases. V shed 3 bases, J shed 0 bases, and the junction held 3 bases outside the gene matches. Germline lookup yields CDR1 DFQATT and CDR2 SNEGSKA (reference sequence). The CDR3 spans 14 residues. The CDR3 DNA sequence: TGCAGTGCTAGCGGGGGGGCCGACCAAGAGACCCAGTACTTC. It yields the protein CSASGGADQETQYF.